This T cell receptor beta chain comes out of a study of T cell clusters in autoimmune cytopenias. The overall study: Per sample, median TRB depth was approximately 52,000 reads, yielding a median about 2,400 distinct clonotypes.

Whole-study results and caveats: Compared with active autoimmune hepatitis patients, healthy donors showed 2.5 to 3-fold more exclusive TRB clusters. The T cell clusters came from computational analysis alone and lack functional validation.

TRB was amplified by touch-down multiplex PCR, primer pools A and B combined. TCRdb reworked the multiplex PCR reads into one entry per CDR3 protein, no DNA. The repertoire table contains under 8,500 distinct CDR3 sequences. The CDR3 consists of 16 residues. Germline CDR1 reads SGHRS; CDR2 reads YFSETQ. TRB was amplified from 250 ng of peripheral blood genomic DNA per sample. Comments on this clonotype: Its antigen is currently unknown.

This receptor was obtained from a human donor with an autoimmune cytopenia or autoimmune hepatitis (not recorded which). The sequenced sample consisted of peripheral blood. The chain has TRBV5-1 and TRBJ1-4; TCRdb lists TRBD1, though no DNA is available to test this call. The CDR3 reads CASSGTLGAQVEKLFF.